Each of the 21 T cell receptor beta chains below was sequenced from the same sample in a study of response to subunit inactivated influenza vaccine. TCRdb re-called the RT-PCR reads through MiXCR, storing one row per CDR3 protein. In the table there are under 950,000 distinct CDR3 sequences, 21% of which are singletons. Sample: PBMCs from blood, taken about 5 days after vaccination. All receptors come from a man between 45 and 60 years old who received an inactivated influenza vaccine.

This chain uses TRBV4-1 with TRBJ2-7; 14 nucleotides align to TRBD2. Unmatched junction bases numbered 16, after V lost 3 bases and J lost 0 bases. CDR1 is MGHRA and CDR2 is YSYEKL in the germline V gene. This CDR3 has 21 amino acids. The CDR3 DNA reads TGCGCCAGCAGCCATCGCATGCCTGGACTAGCGGGGGGCCCTTACTCCTACGAGCAGTACTTC. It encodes CASSHRMPGLAGGPYSYEQYF.

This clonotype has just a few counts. DNA for the CDR3: TGTGCCAGCAGTTTATCGGGTAGTACACCGGAGCATTTT. This encodes CASSLSGSTPEHF. V and J are TRBV27 and TRBJ1-5; D ambiguous. CDR3 length equals 13 residues. Germline values: CDR1 MNHEY, CDR2 SMNVEV (reference sequence). Trimming took off 0 bases at V and 14 bases at J, with 14 bases between the two ends.

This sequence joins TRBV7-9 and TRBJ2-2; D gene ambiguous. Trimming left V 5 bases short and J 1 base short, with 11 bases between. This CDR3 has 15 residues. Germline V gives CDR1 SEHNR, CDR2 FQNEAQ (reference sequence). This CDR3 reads CASSGLGRNTGELFF. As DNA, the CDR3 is TGTGCCAGCAGCGGTCTCGGACGGAACACCGGGGAGCTGTTTTTT.

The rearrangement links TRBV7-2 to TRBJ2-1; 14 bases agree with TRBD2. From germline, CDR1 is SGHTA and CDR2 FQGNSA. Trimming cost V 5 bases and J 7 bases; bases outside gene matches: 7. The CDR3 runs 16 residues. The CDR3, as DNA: TGTGCCAGCAGCCGGGGGACTAGCGGGAGATGGAATGAGCAGTTCTTC. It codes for CASSRGTSGRWNEQFF.

CDR3: CASNPNPGQGYNEQFF. The CDR3 DNA sequence: TGTGCCAGCAATCCCAACCCAGGACAGGGGTACAATGAGCAGTTCTTC. The rearrangement links TRBV12-3 or TRBV12-4 to TRBJ2-1; 9 bases are a match to TRBD1. This CDR3 has 16 amino acids. The V segment lost 7 bases and the J segment 4 bases; nucleotides outside the gene matches: 11.

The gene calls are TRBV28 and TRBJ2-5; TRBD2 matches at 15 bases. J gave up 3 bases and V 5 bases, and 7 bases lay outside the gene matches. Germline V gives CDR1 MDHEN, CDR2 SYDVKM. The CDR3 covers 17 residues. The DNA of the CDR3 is TGTGCCAGCAGTCTCAGGACTAGCGGGGGGGCAAAAGAGACCCAGTACTTC. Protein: CASSLRTSGGAKETQYF.

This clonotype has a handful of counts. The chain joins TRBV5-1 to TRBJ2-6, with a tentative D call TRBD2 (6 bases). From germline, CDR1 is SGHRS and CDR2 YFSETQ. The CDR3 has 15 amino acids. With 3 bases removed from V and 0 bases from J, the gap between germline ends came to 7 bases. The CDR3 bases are TGCGCCAGCAGCTGGAGGGGCTCTGGGGCCAACGTCCTGACTTTC. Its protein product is CASSWRGSGANVLTF.

CDR3 sequence: CASRLDSGANVLTF. The DNA of the CDR3 is TGTGCCAGCAGATTAGACTCTGGGGCCAACGTCCTGACTTTC. The rearrangement joins TRBV2 to TRBJ2-6; no reliable D call. The CDR3 totals 14 residues. V dropped 6 bases and J dropped 0 bases, with 6 bases sitting between them. In germline, CDR1 is SNHLY, CDR2 FYNNEI.

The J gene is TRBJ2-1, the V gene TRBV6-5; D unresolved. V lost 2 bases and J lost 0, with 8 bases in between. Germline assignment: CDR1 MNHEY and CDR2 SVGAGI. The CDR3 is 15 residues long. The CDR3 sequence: CASSYRVSSYNEQFF. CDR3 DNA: TGTGCCAGCAGTTACAGGGTGAGCTCCTACAATGAGCAGTTCTTC.

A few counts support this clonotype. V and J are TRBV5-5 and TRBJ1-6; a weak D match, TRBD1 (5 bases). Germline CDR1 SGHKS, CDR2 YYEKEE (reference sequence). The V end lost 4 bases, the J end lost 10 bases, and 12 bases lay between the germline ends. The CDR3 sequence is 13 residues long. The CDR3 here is CASSLDSRSPLHF. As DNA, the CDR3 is TGTGCCAGCAGCCTCGACAGTAGATCACCCCTCCACTTT.

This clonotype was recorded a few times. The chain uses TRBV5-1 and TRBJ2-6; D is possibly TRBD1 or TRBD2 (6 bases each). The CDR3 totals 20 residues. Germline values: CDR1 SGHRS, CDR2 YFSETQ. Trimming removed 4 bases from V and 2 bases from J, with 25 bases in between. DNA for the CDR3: TGCGCCAGCAGCATCAACCCCCGGGGGCGCCTAGGGGCTGGGGCCAACGTCCTGACTTTC. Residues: CASSINPRGRLGAGANVLTF. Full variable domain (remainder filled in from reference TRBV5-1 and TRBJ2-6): KAGVTQTPRYLIKTRGQQVTLSCSPISGHRSVSWYQQTPGQGLQFLFEYFSETQRNKGNFPGRFSGRQFSNSRSEMNVSTLELGDSALYLCASSINPRGRLGAGANVLTFGAGSRLTVL.

CDR3: CASSFGVRVPRTEAFF. DNA for the CDR3: TGTGCCAGCAGTTTCGGAGTAAGGGTGCCGCGGACTGAAGCTTTCTTT. V and J are TRBV6-5 and TRBJ1-1; no firm D call. Trimming pared 4 bases from V and 5 bases from J, leaving 20 bases between. CDR1 and CDR2 (germline): MNHEY, SVGAGI. CDR3 size: 16 residues.

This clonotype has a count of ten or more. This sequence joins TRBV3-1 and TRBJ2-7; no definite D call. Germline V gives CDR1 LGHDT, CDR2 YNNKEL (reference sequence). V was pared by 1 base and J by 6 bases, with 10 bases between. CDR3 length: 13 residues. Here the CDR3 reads CASSQGLPGEQYF. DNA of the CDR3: TGTGCCAGCAGCCAAGGATTACCTGGCGAGCAGTACTTC.

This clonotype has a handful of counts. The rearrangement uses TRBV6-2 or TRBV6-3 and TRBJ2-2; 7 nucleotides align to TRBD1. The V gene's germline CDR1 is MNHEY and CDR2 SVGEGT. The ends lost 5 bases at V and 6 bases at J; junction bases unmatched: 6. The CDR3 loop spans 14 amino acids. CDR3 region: CASSIRQGAGELFF. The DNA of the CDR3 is TGTGCCAGCAGTATAAGACAGGGAGCCGGGGAGCTGTTTTTT.

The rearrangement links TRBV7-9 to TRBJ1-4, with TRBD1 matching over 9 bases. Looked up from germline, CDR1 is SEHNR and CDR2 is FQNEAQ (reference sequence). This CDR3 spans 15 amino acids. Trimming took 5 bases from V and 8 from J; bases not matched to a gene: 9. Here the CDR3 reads CASSREGQGNEKLFF. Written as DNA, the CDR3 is TGTGCCAGCAGCAGAGAGGGACAGGGCAACGAAAAACTGTTTTTT.

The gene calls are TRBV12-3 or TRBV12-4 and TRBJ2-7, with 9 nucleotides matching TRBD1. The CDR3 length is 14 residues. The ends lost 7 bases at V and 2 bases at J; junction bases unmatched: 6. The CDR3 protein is CASKIQGATYEQYF. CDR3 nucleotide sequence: TGTGCCAGCAAAATACAGGGGGCCACCTACGAGCAGTACTTC.

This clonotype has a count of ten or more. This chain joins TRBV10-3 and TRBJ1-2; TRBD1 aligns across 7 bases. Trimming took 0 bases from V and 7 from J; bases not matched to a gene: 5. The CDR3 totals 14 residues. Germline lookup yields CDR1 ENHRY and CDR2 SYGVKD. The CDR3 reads CAISESDRVGGYTF. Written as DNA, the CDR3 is TGTGCCATCAGTGAGTCCGACAGGGTCGGTGGCTACACCTTC.

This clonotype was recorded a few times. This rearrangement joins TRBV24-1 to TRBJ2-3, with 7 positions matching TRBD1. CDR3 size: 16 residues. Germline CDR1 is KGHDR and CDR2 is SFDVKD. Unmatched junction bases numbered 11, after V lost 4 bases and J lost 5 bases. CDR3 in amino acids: CATSERQGPHQDTQYF. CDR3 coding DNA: TGTGCCACCAGTGAAAGACAGGGACCCCATCAAGATACGCAGTATTTT.

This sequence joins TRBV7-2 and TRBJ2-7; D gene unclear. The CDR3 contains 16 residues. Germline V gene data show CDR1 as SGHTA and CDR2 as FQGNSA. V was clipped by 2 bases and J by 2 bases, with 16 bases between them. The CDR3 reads CASSLFGPIETYEQYF. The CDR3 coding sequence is TGTGCCAGCAGCTTATTCGGACCAATCGAGACCTACGAGCAGTACTTC.

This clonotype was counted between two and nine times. The CDR3 DNA reads as TGTGCCAGCAACCTAGGAGGCACTGAAGCTTTCTTT. It is translated as CASNLGGTEAFF. This chain joins TRBV6-2 or TRBV6-3 and TRBJ1-1; no firm D call. Trimming cost V 7 bases and J 4 bases, with 10 bases left between them. The CDR3 is 12 amino acids. Looked up from germline, CDR1 is MNHEY and CDR2 is SVGEGT.

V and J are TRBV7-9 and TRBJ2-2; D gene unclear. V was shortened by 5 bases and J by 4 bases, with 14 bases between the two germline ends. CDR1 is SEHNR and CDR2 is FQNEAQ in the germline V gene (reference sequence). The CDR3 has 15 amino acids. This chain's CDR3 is CASSDSGLPTGELFF. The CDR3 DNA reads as TGTGCCAGCAGCGATTCTGGCCTCCCCACCGGGGAGCTGTTTTTT.